This TCR beta chain was identified during a study of STAT3 mutations in large granular lymphocyte leukemia. About the research overall: Around two fifths of treated T-LGLL patients showed hematologic response to immunosuppression. Notes on the study in general: At least one immunodominant TCR beta clonotype appeared in every T-cell large granular lymphocyte leukemia patient. Clonal expansion was inferred from other time points because no sample existed at each clone's first appearance. Sampling intervals varied between patients and samples. After therapy, about 35% of the 18 patients switched clonotypes, all new clones STAT3 wild type.

The repertoire was sequenced with immunoSEQ multiplex PCR; TCRdb's copy has only in-frame clones and lacks some. This sample yields more than 2,500 clones, of which 85% to 90% are seen a single time; 75% to 95% belongs to the top ten. For this clone: Its antigen is not identified.

V gave up 4 bases and J gave up 6 bases; unmatched junction bases: 10. The CDR3 has 17 residues. CDR1 LNHDA and CDR2 SQIVND come from the germline V gene (reference sequence). Sequenced: peripheral blood mononuclear cells. The receptor comes from a woman aged 70-85 years with T-cell large granular lymphocyte leukemia. Some clones in this sample may be carry-over from other donors' samples. V usage is TRBV19 and J usage is TRBJ2-2; 11 bases line up with TRBD1. Written as DNA, the CDR3 is TGTGCCAGTAGTACCCCCCGGGACAGGGGGTGGGCCGGGGAGCTGTTTTTT. This gives the protein CASSTPRDRGWAGELFF.